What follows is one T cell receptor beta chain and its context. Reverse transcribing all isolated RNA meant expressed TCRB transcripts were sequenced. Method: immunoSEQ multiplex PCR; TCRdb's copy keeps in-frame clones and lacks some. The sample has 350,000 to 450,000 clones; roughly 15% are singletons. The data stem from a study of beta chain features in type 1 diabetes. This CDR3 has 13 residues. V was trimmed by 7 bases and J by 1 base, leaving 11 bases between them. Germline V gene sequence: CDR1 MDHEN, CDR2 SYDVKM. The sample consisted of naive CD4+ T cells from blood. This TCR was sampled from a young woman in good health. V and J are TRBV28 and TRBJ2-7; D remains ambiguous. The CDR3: CASIPEVSYEQYF. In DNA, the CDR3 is TGTGCCAGCATCCCTGAGGTATCCTACGAGCAGTACTTC. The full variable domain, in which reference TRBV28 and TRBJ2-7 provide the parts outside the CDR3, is DVKVTQSSRYLVKRTGEKVFLECVQDMDHENMFWYRQDPGLGLRLIYFSYDVKMKEKGDIPEGYSVSREKKERFSLILESASTNQTSMYLCASIPEVSYEQYFGPGTRLTVT.